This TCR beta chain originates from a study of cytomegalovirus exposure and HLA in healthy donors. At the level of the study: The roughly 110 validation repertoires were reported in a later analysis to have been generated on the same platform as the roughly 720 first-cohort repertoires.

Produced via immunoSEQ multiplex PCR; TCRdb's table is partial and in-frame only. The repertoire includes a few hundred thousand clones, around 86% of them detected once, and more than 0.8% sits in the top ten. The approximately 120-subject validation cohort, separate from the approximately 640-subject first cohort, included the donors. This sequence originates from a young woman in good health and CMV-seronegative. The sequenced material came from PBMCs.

CDR3 sequence reads: CASSQEMKKEVHEQYF. Written as DNA, the CDR3 is TGCGCCAGCAGTCAAGAAATGAAAAAAGAGGTCCACGAGCAGTACTTC. V usage is TRBV23-1 and J usage is TRBJ2-7; D remains ambiguous. TRBV23-1 has ORF status, its function being uncertain. Trimming stripped 2 bases from V and 5 bases from J, with 19 bases between. The CDR3 is made up of 16 amino acids.